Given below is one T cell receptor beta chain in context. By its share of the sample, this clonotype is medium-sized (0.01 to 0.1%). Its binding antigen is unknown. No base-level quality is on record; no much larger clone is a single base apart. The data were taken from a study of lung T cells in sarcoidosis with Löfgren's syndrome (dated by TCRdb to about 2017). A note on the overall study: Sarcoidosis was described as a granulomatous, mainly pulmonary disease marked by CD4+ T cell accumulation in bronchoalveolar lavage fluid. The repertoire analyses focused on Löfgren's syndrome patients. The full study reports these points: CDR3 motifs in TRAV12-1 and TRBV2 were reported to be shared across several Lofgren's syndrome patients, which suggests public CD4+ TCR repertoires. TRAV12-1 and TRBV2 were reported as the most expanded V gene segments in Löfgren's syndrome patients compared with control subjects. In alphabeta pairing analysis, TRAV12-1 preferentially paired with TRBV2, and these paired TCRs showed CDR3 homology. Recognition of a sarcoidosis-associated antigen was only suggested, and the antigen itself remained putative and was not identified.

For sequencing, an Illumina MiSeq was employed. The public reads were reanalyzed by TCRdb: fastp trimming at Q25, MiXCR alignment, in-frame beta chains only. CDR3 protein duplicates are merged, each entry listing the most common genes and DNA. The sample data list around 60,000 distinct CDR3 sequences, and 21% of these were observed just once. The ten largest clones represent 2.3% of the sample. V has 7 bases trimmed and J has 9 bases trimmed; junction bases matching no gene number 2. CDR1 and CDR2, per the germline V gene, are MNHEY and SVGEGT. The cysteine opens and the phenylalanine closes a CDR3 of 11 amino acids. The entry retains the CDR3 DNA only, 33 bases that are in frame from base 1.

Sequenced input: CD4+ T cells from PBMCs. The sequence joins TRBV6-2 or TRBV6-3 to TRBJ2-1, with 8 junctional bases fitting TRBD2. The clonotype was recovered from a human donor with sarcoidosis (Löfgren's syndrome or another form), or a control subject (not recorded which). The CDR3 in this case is CASTTSGEQFF. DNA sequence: TGTGCCAGCACCACTAGCGGTGAGCAGTTCTTC.